This TCR beta chain was captured in a study of T cell responses to AZD1222 COVID-19 vaccine. Findings of the study overall: Reportedly, close to half of spike-specific TCRs are directed against unmutated variant regions. There were mostly white British donors and more females than males, and clonal diversity was possibly underestimated. Baseline seropositivity characterized only 5 to 7 AZD1222 recipients. Regions 160-218 and 743-854 dominated among vaccine-associated CD4 TCRs spanning spike.

Clones were sequenced by immunoSEQ multiplex PCR, and TCRdb holds only the in-frame ones, with some missing. The data hold roughly 100,000 clones, with 88% observed a single time. This clone has ten or more counts. What it binds is not known. Germline V gene lookup returns CDR1 SGHNT and CDR2 YYREEE (reference sequence). The CDR3 length is 17 residues. V was pared by 4 bases and J by 0 bases, with 4 bases of the junction left unmatched. This sample comprised peripheral blood, obtained on day 0 of AZD1222 vaccination. The V gene is TRBV5-4, the J gene TRBJ2-2; 12 bases align to TRBD2. The clonotype comes from an adult in good health. In DNA form, the CDR3 reads TGTGCCAGCAGCCTAGGACTAGCGGGATCGAACACCGGGGAGCTGTTTTTT. Its translation: CASSLGLAGSNTGELFF.